Presented here are 27 T cell receptor beta chains from one specimen sequenced in a study of human T cells and chemical hapten exposure. Total RNA came from unfractionated whole blood. TCRdb re-derived calls from the 5' RACE reads in MiXCR, one entry per CDR3 protein. The sample consists of about 80,000 distinct CDR3 sequences, 7.7% of them appearing once. The receptors derive from a male donor in good health.

There are many counts of this clonotype. The chain combines TRBV7-9 with TRBJ2-3, with D maybe TRBD2 (6 bases). The CDR3 totals 16 residues. The germline V gene has CDR1 SEHNR and CDR2 FQNEAQ (reference sequence). Deletions cut 6 bases from V and 0 bases from J, with 16 bases between. The CDR3 DNA reads as TGTGCCAGCAGACTTAAAGCGGGCCTTAGCACAGATACGCAGTATTTT. The encoded protein is CASRLKAGLSTDTQYF.

The sample holds a few counts of this clonotype. The chain recombines TRBV12-3 or TRBV12-4 with TRBJ1-1; D is possibly TRBD1 (5 bases). The CDR3 has 17 amino acids. Trimming cost V 3 bases and J 0 bases, with 17 bases left between them. The CDR3 is CASSFKFHGTMNTEAFF. In DNA, the CDR3 is TGTGCCAGCAGTTTTAAATTTCATGGGACTATGAACACTGAAGCTTTCTTT.

This clonotype was seen more than once but under ten times. The CDR3 DNA reads as TGTGCCAGCAGCCGTGCGCGGGCAGGCCAAGAGACCCAGTACTTC. Protein product: CASSRARAGQETQYF. The chain recombines TRBV7-6 with TRBJ2-5; the D gene is possibly TRBD2 (5 bases). V was shortened by 5 bases and J by 1 base, with 14 bases between the two germline ends. The CDR3 length is 15 residues. The germline V gene encodes CDR1 SGHVS and CDR2 FNYEAQ.

This clonotype was observed at least ten times. The genes are TRBV20-1 and TRBJ1-1; D possibly corresponds to TRBD1 (5 bases). The CDR3 has 13 amino acids. The V gene's germline CDR1 is DFQATT and CDR2 SNEGSKA (reference sequence). The V end lost 3 bases, the J end lost 4 bases, and 12 bases lay between the germline ends. The CDR3 spells CSASPGLVTEAFF. The DNA for the CDR3 is TGCAGTGCTAGCCCAGGGCTCGTCACTGAAGCTTTCTTT.

V usage is TRBV12-3 or TRBV12-4 and J usage is TRBJ2-1; 11 positions agree with TRBD2. The V and J ends lost 1 base and 15 bases, in that order; junction bases with no gene match: 5. The CDR3 consists of 13 residues. CDR3 in DNA: TGTGCCAGCAGTTTAGGACTAGCGGGATACCGGTTCTTC. As protein: CASSLGLAGYRFF.

The rearrangement links TRBV3-1 to TRBJ1-2, with D uncertain. The V end was cut by 0 bases, the J end by 2 bases, with 10 bases between. Germline assignment: CDR1 LGHDT and CDR2 YNNKEL (reference sequence). This CDR3 region has 15 residues. The CDR3 sequence is CASSQDQDGNYGYTF. The DNA of the CDR3 is TGTGCCAGCAGCCAAGATCAGGACGGGAACTATGGCTACACCTTC.

The chain couples TRBV27 to TRBJ1-5; TRBD1 agrees at 8 bases. The CDR3 has 13 residues. Germline lookup yields CDR1 MNHEY and CDR2 SMNVEV (reference sequence). The trim removed 5 bases at V and 5 bases at J, leaving 2 bases unmatched. CDR3 sequence reads: CASSLDRDQPQHF. CDR3 DNA: TGTGCCAGCAGTCTGGACAGGGATCAGCCCCAGCATTTT.

This chain joins TRBV27 and TRBJ2-3, with D hard to call. CDR1 is MNHEY, CDR2 SMNVEV, per germline (reference sequence). V lost 3 bases to trimming and J lost 3 bases, with 7 bases between them. The CDR3 length is 13 residues. DNA of the CDR3: TGTGCCAGCAGTTTTCTAGGAACAGATACGCAGTATTTT. Translated, it gives CASSFLGTDTQYF.

The chain joins TRBV5-4 to TRBJ2-3; TRBD1 agrees at 9 bases. V lost 4 bases to trimming and J lost 3 bases; unmatched junction nucleotides: 12. Per the germline V gene, CDR1 is SGHNT and CDR2 is YYREEE (reference sequence). This CDR3 region has 17 residues. The CDR3 nucleotides are TGTGCCAGCAGCCGCGTCCCGGGACAGGGCTCGACAGATACGCAGTATTTT. It translates to CASSRVPGQGSTDTQYF.

This clonotype has a count of ten or more. CDR3 sequence (DNA): TGTGCCAGCAGTTACTCGGGACAGAACAATCAGCCCCAGCATTTT. This sequence encodes CASSYSGQNNQPQHF. This chain joins TRBV6-2 or TRBV6-3 and TRBJ1-5; 7 positions agree with TRBD1. CDR3 length: 15 residues. Germline V gives CDR1 MNHEY, CDR2 SVGEGT. V lost 0 bases, J lost 3 bases, and 2 bases stayed unmatched.

This clonotype was recorded at least ten times. The chain carries TRBV12-3 or TRBV12-4 and TRBJ2-3, with D tentatively TRBD2 (6 bases). With 2 bases removed from V and 5 bases from J, the gap between germline ends came to 11 bases. The CDR3 runs 14 residues. In nucleotides, the CDR3 is TGTGCCAGCAGTTTACCGGGGGAGCGAGATACGCAGTATTTT. This gives the protein CASSLPGERDTQYF.

Ten or more counts support this clonotype. The chain is built from TRBV18 and TRBJ1-4; the match to TRBD1 covers 7 bases. The CDR3 totals 15 residues. CDR1 is KGHSH, CDR2 LQKENI, per germline. Trimming at V came to 0 bases and at J to 5 bases, leaving 3 bases not matched to a gene. The CDR3 spells CASSPPGQRNEKLFF. The CDR3 nucleotides are TGTGCCAGCTCACCACCGGGACAGAGAAATGAAAAACTGTTTTTT.

The chain has TRBV4-3 and TRBJ1-4; 9 nucleotides agree with TRBD1. J lost 8 bases, V lost 0 bases, and 4 bases had no gene match. Germline V lookup: CDR1 LGHNA, CDR2 YSLEER. This CDR3 is built from 15 residues. CDR3 protein: CASSQDWGQGEKLFF. As DNA, the CDR3 is TGCGCCAGCAGCCAAGATTGGGGACAGGGAGAAAAACTGTTTTTT.

This clonotype was recorded many times. The chain has TRBV6-2 or TRBV6-3 and TRBJ2-3; 10 bases match TRBD2. CDR1 is MNHEY and CDR2 is SVGEGT in the germline V gene. The ends lost 2 bases at V and 6 bases at J; junction bases unmatched: 5. There are 15 residues in the CDR3. This CDR3 reads CASSYGTSVLDTQYF. In DNA, the CDR3 is TGTGCCAGCAGTTACGGGACTAGCGTTCTCGATACGCAGTATTTT.

In this sample, this clonotype turned up many times. The J gene is TRBJ2-1, the V gene TRBV29-1, with D possibly TRBD2 on 6 matching bases. Germline assignment: CDR1 SQVTM and CDR2 ANQGSEA. Trimming removed 3 bases at V and 0 bases at J, with 9 bases between. The CDR3 has 14 residues. The CDR3 region is CSVERDSSYNEQFF. In DNA form, the CDR3 reads TGCAGCGTTGAGCGGGACTCCTCCTACAATGAGCAGTTCTTC.

This clonotype has only a few counts. The gene calls are TRBV6-6 and TRBJ1-4; maybe TRBD1 (6 bases). V lost 3 bases, J lost 6 bases, and 14 bases lay in between. This CDR3 contains 15 residues. The germline CDR1 and CDR2 sequences are MNHNY and SVGAGI (reference sequence). The CDR3 DNA reads as TGTGCCAGCAGTTATTCAGGGAGGGGGGATGAAAAACTGTTTTTT. Protein sequence: CASSYSGRGDEKLFF.

CDR3 region: CASSSEALQETQYF. The CDR3 DNA follows: TGTGCCAGCAGTAGCGAGGCCCTGCAAGAGACCCAGTACTTC. The chain has TRBV12-3 or TRBV12-4 and TRBJ2-5; D remains ambiguous. The CDR3 is 14 amino acids. The V end lost 5 bases, the J end lost 2 bases, and 12 bases lay between the germline ends.

This clonotype has a count of ten or more. CDR3 region: CSARGQRGGRGTEAFF. The CDR3 DNA reads TGCAGTGCTAGAGGCCAAAGGGGGGGCAGAGGGACTGAAGCTTTCTTT. This rearrangement joins TRBV20-1 to TRBJ1-1; the D gene is possibly TRBD1 (6 bases). V was pared by 1 base and J by 5 bases, with 20 bases between. Germline CDR1 DFQATT, CDR2 SNEGSKA (reference sequence). This CDR3 contains 16 residues.

The rearrangement uses TRBV10-3 and TRBJ1-5; D is perhaps TRBD1 (5 bases). CDR1 and CDR2 from the germline V gene are ENHRY and SYGVKD. The CDR3 consists of 15 residues. V dropped 0 bases and J dropped 2 bases, with 8 bases sitting between them. The CDR3 bases are TGTGCCATCAGTGAGTCGAGGGGAGGCAATCAGCCCCAGCATTTT. It yields the protein CAISESRGGNQPQHF.

This clonotype was counted a few times. The rearrangement uses TRBV3-1 and TRBJ1-1; a possible D gene is TRBD1 (5 bases). With 3 bases removed from V and 0 bases from J, the gap between germline ends came to 14 bases. The CDR3 sequence is 16 residues long. Germline CDR1 reads LGHDT; CDR2 reads YNNKEL (reference sequence). CDR3 sequence: CASSQIGNRMNTEAFF. CDR3 sequence (DNA): TGTGCCAGCAGCCAGATTGGTAACAGGATGAACACTGAAGCTTTCTTT.

The genes are TRBV12-3 or TRBV12-4 and TRBJ2-7; TRBD2 aligns across 8 bases. With 2 bases clipped from V and 6 bases from J, the junction kept 6 bases outside the gene matches. The CDR3 runs to 14 residues. CDR3 bases: TGTGCCAGCAGTTTAACCGGGACTAGTGGCGAGCAGTACTTC. Protein: CASSLTGTSGEQYF.

This clonotype has at least ten counts. This chain connects TRBV7-9 to TRBJ1-5; TRBD1 is a possible D gene (6 bases). Germline values: CDR1 SEHNR, CDR2 FQNEAQ (reference sequence). CDR3 length: 14 amino acids. The V end lost 10 bases, the J end lost 0 bases, and 13 bases lay between the germline ends. CDR3 DNA sequence: TGTGCCACTGACAGGACATATAGCAATCAGCCCCAGCATTTT. It is translated as CATDRTYSNQPQHF.

This clonotype was seen repeatedly, ten times or more. V and J are TRBV4-1 and TRBJ1-2; D may be TRBD1 (5 bases). CDR1 and CDR2 (germline): MGHRA, YSYEKL. This CDR3 contains 15 residues. V was trimmed by 0 bases and J by 6 bases, leaving 14 bases between them. CDR3 bases: TGCGCCAGCAGCCAAGATTTCGGGGGAGGGAATGGCTACACCTTC. Translated, it gives CASSQDFGGGNGYTF.

This clonotype was seen at least ten times. This chain connects TRBV7-2 to TRBJ2-1; D might be TRBD2 (6 bases). The CDR3 is 14 amino acids. V lost 8 bases, J lost 4 bases, and 15 bases lay in between. In germline, CDR1 is SGHTA, CDR2 FQGNSA. The chain's CDR3 is CASRVLALYNEQFF. In DNA, the CDR3 is TGTGCCAGCCGGGTCCTAGCGCTTTACAATGAGCAGTTCTTC.

This clonotype has only a few counts. The chain uses TRBV2 and TRBJ1-3; no clear D. There are 14 residues in the CDR3. Germline CDR1 and CDR2: SNHLY and FYNNEI. Trimming took 5 bases from V and 0 from J, leaving 8 bases between them. CDR3: CASSKPGSGNTIYF. The DNA for the CDR3 is TGTGCCAGCAGTAAGCCCGGCTCTGGAAACACCATATATTTT.

The table lists this clonotype with many counts. The chain uses TRBV5-1 and TRBJ2-7, with D possibly being TRBD2 (6 bases). The CDR3 is 14 residues long. Germline V gives CDR1 SGHRS, CDR2 YFSETQ. Trimming took off 2 bases at V and 7 bases at J, with 16 bases between the two ends. Here the CDR3 DNA reads TGCGCCAGCAGCTTCGGGACTGCGATCGGGGAGCAGTACTTC. This codes for CASSFGTAIGEQYF.

The table lists this clonotype with many counts. The chain is built from TRBV11-2 and TRBJ1-2; the D gene is possibly TRBD1 (6 bases). Germline V gene lookup returns CDR1 SGHAT and CDR2 FQNNGV. The CDR3 totals 15 residues. V was pared by 5 bases and J by 2 bases, with 15 bases between. CDR3 DNA: TGTGCCAGCAGCCCCTCCCGACAGGAGAACTATGGCTACACCTTC. It specifies CASSPSRQENYGYTF.